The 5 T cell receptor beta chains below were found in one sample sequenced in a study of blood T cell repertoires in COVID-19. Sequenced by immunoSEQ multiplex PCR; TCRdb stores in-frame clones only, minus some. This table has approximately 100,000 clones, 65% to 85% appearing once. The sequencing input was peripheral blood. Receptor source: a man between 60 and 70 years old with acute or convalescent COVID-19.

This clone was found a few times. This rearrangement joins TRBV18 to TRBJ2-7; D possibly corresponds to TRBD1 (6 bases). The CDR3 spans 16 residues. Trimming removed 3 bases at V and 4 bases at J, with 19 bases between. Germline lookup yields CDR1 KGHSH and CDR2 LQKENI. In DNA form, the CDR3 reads TGTGCCAGCTCACCCCGACAGGTTACCCGTTCTTACGAGCAGTACTTC. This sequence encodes CASSPRQVTRSYEQYF. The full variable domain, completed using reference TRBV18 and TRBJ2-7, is NAGVMQNPRHLVRRRGQEARLRCSPMKGHSHVYWYRQLPEEGLKFMVYLQKENIIDESGMPKERFSAEFPKEGPSILRIQQVVRGDSAAYFCASSPRQVTRSYEQYFGPGTRLTVT.

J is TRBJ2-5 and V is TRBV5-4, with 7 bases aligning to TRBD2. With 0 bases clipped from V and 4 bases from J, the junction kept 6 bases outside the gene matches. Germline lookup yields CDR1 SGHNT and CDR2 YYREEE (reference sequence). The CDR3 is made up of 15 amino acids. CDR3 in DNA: TGTGCCAGCAGCTTGGTCCAGGGAGGGCGAGAGACCCAGTACTTC. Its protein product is CASSLVQGGRETQYF.

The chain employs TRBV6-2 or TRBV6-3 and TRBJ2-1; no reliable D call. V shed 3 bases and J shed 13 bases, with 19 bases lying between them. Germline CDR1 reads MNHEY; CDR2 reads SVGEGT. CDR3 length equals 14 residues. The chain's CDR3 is CASSYRPPLEKQFF. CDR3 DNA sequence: TGTGCCAGCAGTTATAGACCCCCGCTGGAGAAACAGTTCTTC.

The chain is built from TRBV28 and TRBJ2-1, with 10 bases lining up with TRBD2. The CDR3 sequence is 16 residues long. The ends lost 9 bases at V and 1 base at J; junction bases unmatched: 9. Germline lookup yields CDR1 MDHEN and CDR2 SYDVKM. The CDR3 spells CASGLLAGGSYNEQFF. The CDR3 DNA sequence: TGTGCCAGTGGGCTCTTAGCGGGAGGATCCTACAATGAGCAGTTCTTC.

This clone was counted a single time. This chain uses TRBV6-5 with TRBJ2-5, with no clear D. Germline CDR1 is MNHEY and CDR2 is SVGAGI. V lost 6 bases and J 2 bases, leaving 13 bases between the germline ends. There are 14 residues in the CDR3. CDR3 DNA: TGTGCCAGCAGGCTCACAGAGTCTCAAGAGACCCAGTACTTC. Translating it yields CASRLTESQETQYF.